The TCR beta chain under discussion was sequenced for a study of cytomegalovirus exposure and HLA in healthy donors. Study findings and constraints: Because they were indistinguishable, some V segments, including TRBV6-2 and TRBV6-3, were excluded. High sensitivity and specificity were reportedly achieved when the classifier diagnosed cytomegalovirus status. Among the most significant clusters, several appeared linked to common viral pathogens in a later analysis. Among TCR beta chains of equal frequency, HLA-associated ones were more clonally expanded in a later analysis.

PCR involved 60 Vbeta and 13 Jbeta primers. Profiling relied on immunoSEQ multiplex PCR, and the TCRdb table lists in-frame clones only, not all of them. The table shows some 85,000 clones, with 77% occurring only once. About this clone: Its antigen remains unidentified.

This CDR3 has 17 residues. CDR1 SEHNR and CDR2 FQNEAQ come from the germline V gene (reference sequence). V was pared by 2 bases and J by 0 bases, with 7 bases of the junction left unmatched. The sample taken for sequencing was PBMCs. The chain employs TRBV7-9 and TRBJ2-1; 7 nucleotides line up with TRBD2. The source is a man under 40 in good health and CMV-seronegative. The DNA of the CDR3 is TGTGCCAGCAGCTTATCTGCGGGGGTAAACTCCTACAATGAGCAGTTCTTC. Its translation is CASSLSAGVNSYNEQFF.